Below, one T cell receptor (beta chain) is given with its context. The antigen is unknown. One end of the junction is discordant with germline, which a read error may explain. This sample stems from a study of cytomegalovirus exposure and HLA in healthy donors. Points from the study as a whole: What TCR beta sequences reportedly achieved was accurate prediction of HLA-A and HLA-B alleles in most subjects. After further analysis at a later stage, roughly 16,000 TCR beta sequences were associated with HLA alleles at 0.05 false discovery rate.

Germline assignment: CDR1 MGHDK and CDR2 SYGVNS. The CDR3 has 13 amino acids. Primers included in the PCR were 60 Vbeta and 13 Jbeta primers. The table came from immunoSEQ multiplex PCR; TCRdb's copy has only in-frame clones and leaves some out. The sample has approximately 90,000 clones; nearly 70% are singletons. The sample consisted of PBMCs. This chain connects TRBV25-1 to TRBJ2-2; no reliable D call. The sequence came from a woman in her fifties or sixties in good health and CMV-seropositive. The CDR3 coding sequence is TGTGCCAGCAGAGCTATGGGCACCGAGGAGCTGTTTTTT. Its protein product is CASRAMGTEELFF.